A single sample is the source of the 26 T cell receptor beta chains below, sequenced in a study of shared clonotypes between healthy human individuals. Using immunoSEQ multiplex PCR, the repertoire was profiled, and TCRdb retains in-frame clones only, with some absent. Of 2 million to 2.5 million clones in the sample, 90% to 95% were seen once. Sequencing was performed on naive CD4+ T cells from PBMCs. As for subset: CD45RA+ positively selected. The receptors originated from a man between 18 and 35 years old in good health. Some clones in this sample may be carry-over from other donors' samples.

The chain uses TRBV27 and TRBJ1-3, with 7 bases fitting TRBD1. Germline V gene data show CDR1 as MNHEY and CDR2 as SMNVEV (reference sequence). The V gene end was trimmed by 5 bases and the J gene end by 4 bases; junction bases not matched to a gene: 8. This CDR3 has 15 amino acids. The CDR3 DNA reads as TGTGCCAGCAGTATTAACAGGGACAGCGGAAACACCATATATTTT. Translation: CASSINRDSGNTIYF.

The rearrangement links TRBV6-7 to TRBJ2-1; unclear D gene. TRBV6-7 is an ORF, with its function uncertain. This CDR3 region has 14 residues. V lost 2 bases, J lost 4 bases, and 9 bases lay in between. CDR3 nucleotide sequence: TGTGCCAGCAGTTACGTGGGCTATTACAATGAGCAGTTCTTC. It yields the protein CASSYVGYYNEQFF.

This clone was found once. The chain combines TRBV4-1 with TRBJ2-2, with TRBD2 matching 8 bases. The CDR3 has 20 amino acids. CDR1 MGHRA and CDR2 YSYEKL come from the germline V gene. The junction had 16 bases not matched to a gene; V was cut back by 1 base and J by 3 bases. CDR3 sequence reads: CASSQVGTSGGIGHTGELFF. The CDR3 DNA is TGCGCCAGCAGCCAAGTGGGGACTAGTGGGGGCATAGGGCACACCGGGGAGCTGTTTTTT.

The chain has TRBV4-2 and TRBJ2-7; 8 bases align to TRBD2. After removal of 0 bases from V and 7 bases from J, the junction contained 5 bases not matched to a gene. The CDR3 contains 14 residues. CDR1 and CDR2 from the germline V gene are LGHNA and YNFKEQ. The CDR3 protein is CASSQDAGTSEQYF. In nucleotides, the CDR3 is TGTGCCAGCAGCCAAGATGCAGGGACTAGTGAGCAGTACTTC.

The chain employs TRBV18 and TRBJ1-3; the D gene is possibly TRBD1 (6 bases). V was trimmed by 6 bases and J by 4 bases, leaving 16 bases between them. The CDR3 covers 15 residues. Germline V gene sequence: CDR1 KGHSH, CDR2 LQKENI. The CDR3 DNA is TGTGCCAGCTCTCAAGCGGGGGGCGCAGGAAACACCATATATTTT. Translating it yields CASSQAGGAGNTIYF.

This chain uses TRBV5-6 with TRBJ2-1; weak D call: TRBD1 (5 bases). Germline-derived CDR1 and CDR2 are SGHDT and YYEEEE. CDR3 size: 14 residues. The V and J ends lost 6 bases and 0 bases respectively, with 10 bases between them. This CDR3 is CASNIRGSYNEQFF. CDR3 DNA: TGTGCCAGCAACATAAGGGGCTCCTACAATGAGCAGTTCTTC.

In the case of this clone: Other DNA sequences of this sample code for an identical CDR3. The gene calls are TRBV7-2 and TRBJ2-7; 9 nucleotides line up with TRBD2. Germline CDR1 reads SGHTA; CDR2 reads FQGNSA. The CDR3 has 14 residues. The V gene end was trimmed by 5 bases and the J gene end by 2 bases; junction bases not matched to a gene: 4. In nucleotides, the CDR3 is TGTGCCAGCAGCCCTCTAGCGGGACCCTACGAGCAGTACTTC. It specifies CASSPLAGPYEQYF.

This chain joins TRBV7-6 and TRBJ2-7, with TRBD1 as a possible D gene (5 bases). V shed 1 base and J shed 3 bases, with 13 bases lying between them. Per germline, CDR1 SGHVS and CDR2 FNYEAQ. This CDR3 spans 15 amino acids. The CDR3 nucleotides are TGTGCCAGCAGCTTAGGCAGGGCCTCTCTCTACGAGCAGTACTTC. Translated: CASSLGRASLYEQYF.

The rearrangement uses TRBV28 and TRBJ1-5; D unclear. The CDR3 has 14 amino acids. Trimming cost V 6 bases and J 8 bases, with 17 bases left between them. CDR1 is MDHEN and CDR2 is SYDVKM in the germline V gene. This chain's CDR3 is CASRGRYGVEPQHF. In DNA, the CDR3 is TGTGCCAGCAGGGGCCGTTATGGGGTTGAGCCCCAGCATTTT.

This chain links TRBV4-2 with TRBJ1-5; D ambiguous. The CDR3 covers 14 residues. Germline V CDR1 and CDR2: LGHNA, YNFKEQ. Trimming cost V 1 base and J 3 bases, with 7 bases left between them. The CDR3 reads CASSQGNPNQPQHF. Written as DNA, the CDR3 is TGTGCCAGCAGCCAAGGTAATCCCAATCAGCCCCAGCATTTT.

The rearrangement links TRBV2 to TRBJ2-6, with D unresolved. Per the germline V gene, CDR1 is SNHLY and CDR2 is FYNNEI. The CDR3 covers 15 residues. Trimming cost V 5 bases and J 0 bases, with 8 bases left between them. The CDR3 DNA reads TGTGCCAGCAGTCCGGGTAACTCTGGGGCCAACGTCCTGACTTTC. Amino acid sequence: CASSPGNSGANVLTF.

The CDR3 DNA is TGTGCCAGTACCCCCGGCCGAGGGGATTCGGGAGCAACTAATGAAAAACTGTTTTTT. Translation: CASTPGRGDSGATNEKLFF. The chain carries TRBV19 and TRBJ1-4, with D possibly being TRBD1 (5 bases). The V end lost 7 bases, the J end lost 0 bases, and 24 bases lay between the germline ends. Germline V gene lookup returns CDR1 LNHDA and CDR2 SQIVND (reference sequence). The CDR3 length is 19 residues.

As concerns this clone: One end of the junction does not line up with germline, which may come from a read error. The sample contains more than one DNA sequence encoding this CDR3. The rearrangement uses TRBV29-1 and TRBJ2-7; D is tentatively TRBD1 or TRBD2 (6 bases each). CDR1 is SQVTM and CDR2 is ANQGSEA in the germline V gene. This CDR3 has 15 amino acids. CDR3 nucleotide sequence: TGCAGCGTTGAAGAGGGCGGGGCAGGGGTAGGGAAGCAGTATTTC. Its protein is CSVEEGGAGVGKQYF.

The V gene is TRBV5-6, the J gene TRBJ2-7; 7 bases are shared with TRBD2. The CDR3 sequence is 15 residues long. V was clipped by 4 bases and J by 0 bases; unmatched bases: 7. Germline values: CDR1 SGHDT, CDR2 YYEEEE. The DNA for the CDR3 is TGTGCCAGCAGCCCGCTTCAGCGGGGCTCCTACGAGCAGTACTTC. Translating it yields CASSPLQRGSYEQYF.

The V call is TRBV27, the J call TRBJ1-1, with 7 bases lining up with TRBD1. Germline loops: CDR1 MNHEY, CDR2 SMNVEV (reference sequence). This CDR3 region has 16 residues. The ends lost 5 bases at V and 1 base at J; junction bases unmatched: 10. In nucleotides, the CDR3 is TGTGCCAGCAGTCCCCGACAGGGCGCATGGAACACTGAAGCTTTCTTT. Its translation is CASSPRQGAWNTEAFF.

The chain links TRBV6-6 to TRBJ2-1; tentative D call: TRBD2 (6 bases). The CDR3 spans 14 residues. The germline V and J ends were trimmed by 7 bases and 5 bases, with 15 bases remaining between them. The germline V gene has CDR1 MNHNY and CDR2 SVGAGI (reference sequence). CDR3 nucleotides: TGTGCCAGCACCCGGGGAGGTCAAGACAATGAGCAGTTCTTC. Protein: CASTRGGQDNEQFF.

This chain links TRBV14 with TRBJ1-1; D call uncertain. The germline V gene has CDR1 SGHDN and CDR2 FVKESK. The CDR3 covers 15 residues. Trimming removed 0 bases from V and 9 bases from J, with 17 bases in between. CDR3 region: CASSQDTLRQTKAFF. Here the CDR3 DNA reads TGTGCCAGCAGCCAAGACACGTTAAGACAAACGAAAGCTTTCTTT.

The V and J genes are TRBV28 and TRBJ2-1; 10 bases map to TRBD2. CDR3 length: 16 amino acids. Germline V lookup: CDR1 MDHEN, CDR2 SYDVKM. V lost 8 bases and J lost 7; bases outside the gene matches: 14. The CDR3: CASYKGGAGGPNEQFF. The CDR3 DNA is TGTGCCAGCTATAAAGGAGGAGCGGGAGGGCCAAATGAGCAGTTCTTC.

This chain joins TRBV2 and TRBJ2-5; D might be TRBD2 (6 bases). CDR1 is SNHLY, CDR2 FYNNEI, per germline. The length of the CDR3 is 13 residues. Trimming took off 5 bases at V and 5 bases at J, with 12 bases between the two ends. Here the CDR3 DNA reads TGTGCCAGCAGTCCTGCGGGGAGGGAGACCCAGTACTTC. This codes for CASSPAGRETQYF.

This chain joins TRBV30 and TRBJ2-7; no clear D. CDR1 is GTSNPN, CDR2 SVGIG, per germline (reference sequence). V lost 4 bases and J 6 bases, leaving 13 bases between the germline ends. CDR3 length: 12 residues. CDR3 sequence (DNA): TGTGCCTGGACCCAACGTGCCTCCGAGCAGTACTTC. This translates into CAWTQRASEQYF.

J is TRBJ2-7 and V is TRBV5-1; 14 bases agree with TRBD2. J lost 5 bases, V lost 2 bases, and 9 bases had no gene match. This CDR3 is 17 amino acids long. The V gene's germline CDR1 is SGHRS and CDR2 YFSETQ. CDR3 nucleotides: TGCGCCAGCAGCTTAGGGACTAGCGGGAGTTCGAGGGACGAGCAGTACTTC. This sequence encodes CASSLGTSGSSRDEQYF. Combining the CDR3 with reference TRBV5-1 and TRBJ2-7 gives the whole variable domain KAGVTQTPRYLIKTRGQQVTLSCSPISGHRSVSWYQQTPGQGLQFLFEYFSETQRNKGNFPGRFSGRQFSNSRSEMNVSTLELGDSALYLCASSLGTSGSSRDEQYFGPGTRLTVT.

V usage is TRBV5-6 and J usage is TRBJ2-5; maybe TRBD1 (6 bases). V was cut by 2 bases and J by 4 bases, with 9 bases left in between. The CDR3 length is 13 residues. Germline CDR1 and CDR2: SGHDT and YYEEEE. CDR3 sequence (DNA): TGTGCCAGCAGCTTACAGGGCGCAGAGACCCAGTACTTC. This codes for CASSLQGAETQYF.

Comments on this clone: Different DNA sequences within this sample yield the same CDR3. The CDR3 DNA reads as TGTGCCAGCAGCCTAGTGACAGATACGCAGTATTTT. Protein sequence: CASSLVTDTQYF. The chain couples TRBV5-4 to TRBJ2-3, with D unclear. The germline V gene has CDR1 SGHNT and CDR2 YYREEE (reference sequence). V lost 4 bases to trimming and J lost 3 bases, with 6 bases between them. The CDR3 totals 12 residues.

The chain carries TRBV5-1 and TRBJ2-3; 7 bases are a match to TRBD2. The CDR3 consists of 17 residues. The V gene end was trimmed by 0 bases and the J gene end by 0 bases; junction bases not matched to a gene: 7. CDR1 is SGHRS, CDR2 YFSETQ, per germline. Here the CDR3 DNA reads TGCGCCAGCAGCTTGGCCCTCGCTAGCGGAAGCACAGATACGCAGTATTTT. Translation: CASSLALASGSTDTQYF.

Written as DNA, the CDR3 is TGTGCCAGCGCCAAGTCGCCGGGGGGGAATCAGCCCCAGCATTTT. This encodes CASAKSPGGNQPQHF. V and J are TRBV7-9 and TRBJ1-5; a possible D gene is TRBD1 (5 bases). Per the germline V gene, CDR1 is SEHNR and CDR2 is FQNEAQ (reference sequence). Deletions cut 8 bases from V and 4 bases from J, with 18 bases between. The CDR3 totals 15 residues.

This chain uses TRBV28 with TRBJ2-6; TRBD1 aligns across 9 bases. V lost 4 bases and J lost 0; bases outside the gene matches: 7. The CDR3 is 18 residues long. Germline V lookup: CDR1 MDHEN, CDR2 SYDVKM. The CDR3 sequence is CASSSPGQGSSGANVLTF. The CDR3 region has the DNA TGTGCCAGCAGTTCACCGGGACAGGGAAGCTCTGGGGCCAACGTCCTGACTTTC.